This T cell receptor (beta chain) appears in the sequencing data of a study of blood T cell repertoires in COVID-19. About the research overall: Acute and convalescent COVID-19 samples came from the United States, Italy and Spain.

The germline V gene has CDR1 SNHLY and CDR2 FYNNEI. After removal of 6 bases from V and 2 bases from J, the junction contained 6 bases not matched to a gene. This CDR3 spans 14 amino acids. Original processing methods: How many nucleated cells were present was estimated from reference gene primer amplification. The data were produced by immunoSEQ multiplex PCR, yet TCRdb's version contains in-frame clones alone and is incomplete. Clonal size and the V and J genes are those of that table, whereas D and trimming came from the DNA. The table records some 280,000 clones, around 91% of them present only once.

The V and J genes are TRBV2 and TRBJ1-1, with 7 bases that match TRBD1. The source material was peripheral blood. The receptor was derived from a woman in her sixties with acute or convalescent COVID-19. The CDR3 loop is CASRGRQGNTEAFF. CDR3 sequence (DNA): TGTGCCAGCAGGGGACGACAGGGAAACACTGAAGCTTTCTTT.